This T cell receptor (beta chain) was obtained from a study of cytomegalovirus exposure and HLA in healthy donors. PCR amplification relied on 60 Vbeta primers (plus 13 Jbeta primers). Produced via immunoSEQ multiplex PCR; TCRdb's table is partial and in-frame only. Among over 120,000 clones listed, around three quarters were seen once. With 4 bases clipped from V and 13 bases from J, the junction kept 13 bases outside the gene matches. The CDR3 loop spans 15 amino acids. CDR1 is SGHRS and CDR2 is YFSETQ in the germline V gene. The receptor comes from a woman between 18 and 29 years old in good health and CMV-seropositive. Sequenced sample: PBMCs. The V gene is TRBV5-1, the J gene TRBJ1-4, with TRBD1 matching over 10 bases. The CDR3 loop reads CASSLMTGGLKRLFF. The CDR3, as DNA: TGCGCCAGCAGCCTCATGACAGGGGGCTTGAAGAGACTGTTTTTT.